A single count supports the clone carrying this T cell receptor beta chain. Its antigen is undetermined. This sample is drawn from a study of T cells in Graves' hyperthyroidism and ophthalmopathy. Hyperthyroidism was newly diagnosed in patients aged 18 to 65 (duration under 2 months). The CDR3 has 17 residues. V lost 3 bases, J lost 14 bases, and 18 bases stayed unmatched. From germline, CDR1 is LGHDT and CDR2 YNNKEL (reference sequence). RNA transcripts yielded amplified TCR beta CDR3 regions. Using the HTBI primer set, a first-round RT-PCR was run on the TCR CDR3. TCRdb reprocessed the multiplex PCR reads with MiXCR, giving one entry per CDR3 protein. The data contain about 360,000 distinct CDR3 sequences, 13% of them singletons. Study conclusions and caveats: Most thyroid clonotypes that were expanded above 0.001 also turned up in blood.

The clonotype originates from a woman between 18 and 29 years old with Graves' hyperthyroidism. The sequenced sample consisted of blood. The chain carries TRBV3-1 and TRBJ1-6; 8 bases match TRBD1. As DNA, the CDR3 is TGTGCCAGCAGCCAGTCTGAGACAGGGGTACTTCGATTCACCCTCCACTTT. Translating it yields CASSQSETGVLRFTLHF.